These 27 T cell receptor beta chains came from one sample sequenced in a study of neurological immune-mediated disorders. TCRdb re-called the 5' RACE reads with MiXCR, one entry per CDR3 protein. The sample has under 75,000 distinct CDR3 sequences, roughly 4.9% seen once. Sequencing used PBMCs. These receptors all stem from a human donor with multiple sclerosis. The donor label of this sample is uncertain.

This clonotype was seen repeatedly, ten times or more. The chain combines TRBV5-1 with TRBJ2-3; unclear D gene. CDR1 and CDR2 (germline): SGHRS, YFSETQ. Deletions cut 0 bases from V and 2 bases from J, with 16 bases between. The CDR3 consists of 17 residues. The CDR3, as DNA: TGCGCCAGCAGCTTGGTTCCCACAGTCCTTACCACAGATACGCAGTATTTT. This sequence encodes CASSLVPTVLTTDTQYF.

This clonotype came up a few times. This chain connects TRBV10-2 to TRBJ2-7; the D is unclear. Trimming took 7 bases from V and 6 from J, leaving 10 bases between them. The CDR3 totals 11 residues. Germline V gene data show CDR1 as WSHSY and CDR2 as SAAADI. The CDR3 DNA is TGCGCCAGCACCCCTCTTTCCGAGCAGTACTTC. Translation: CASTPLSEQYF.

This clonotype was recorded many times. The chain links TRBV20-1 to TRBJ2-7; TRBD2 is a possible D gene (6 bases). Trimming removed 0 bases at V and 2 bases at J, with 14 bases between. There are 15 residues in the CDR3. The germline CDR1 and CDR2 sequences are DFQATT and SNEGSKA (reference sequence). The CDR3, as DNA: TGCAGTGCTAGAGACCCCGGGACTCCAACCTACGAGCAGTACTTC. This translates into CSARDPGTPTYEQYF.

This clonotype was detected many times. This sequence joins TRBV3-1 and TRBJ1-3, with a possible D match to TRBD1 (5 bases). Trimming removed 7 bases from V and 1 base from J, with 11 bases in between. Looked up from germline, CDR1 is LGHDT and CDR2 is YNNKEL (reference sequence). The CDR3 totals 14 residues. CDR3 bases: TGTGCCAGCACGAGGGGAAGTTCTGGAAACACCATATATTTT. Translation: CASTRGSSGNTIYF.

The table lists this clonotype with many counts. The rearrangement joins TRBV9 to TRBJ1-1; TRBD1 matches 7 bases. Germline CDR1 reads SGDLS; CDR2 reads YYNGEE. The CDR3 covers 15 residues. The J segment lost 5 bases and the V segment lost 4 bases, leaving 11 bases of the junction unmatched. The CDR3: CASSRISGGGTEAFF. Written as DNA, the CDR3 is TGTGCCAGCAGCCGGATCTCAGGGGGAGGAACTGAAGCTTTCTTT. Full variable domain (remainder filled in from reference TRBV9 and TRBJ1-1): DSGVTQTPKHLITATGQRVTLRCSPRSGDLSVYWYQQSLDQGLQFLIQYYNGEERAKGNILERFSAQQFPDLHSELNLSSLELGDSALYFCASSRISGGGTEAFFGQGTRLTVV.

This clonotype was counted many times. V is TRBV6-2 or TRBV6-3 and J is TRBJ1-2, with TRBD1 as a possible D gene (5 bases). The V end lost 6 bases, the J end lost 8 bases, and 16 bases lay between the germline ends. The CDR3 loop spans 13 amino acids. CDR1 is MNHEY, CDR2 SVGEGT, per germline. The CDR3 region is CASRPLGAVGYTF. The DNA for the CDR3 is TGTGCCAGCAGGCCCCTCGGGGCTGTGGGCTACACCTTC.

In this sample, this clonotype turned up many times. The chain's CDR3 is CSARGSPGDTQYF. The CDR3 DNA sequence: TGCAGTGCTAGAGGCTCCCCGGGAGATACGCAGTATTTT. The chain joins TRBV20-1 to TRBJ2-3, with D hard to call. CDR3 size: 13 residues. Trimming took 1 base from V and 5 from J, leaving 10 bases between them. From germline, CDR1 is DFQATT and CDR2 SNEGSKA (reference sequence).

This clonotype was seen repeatedly, ten times or more. J is TRBJ1-1 and V is TRBV7-9, with TRBD1 identical over 7 bases. Germline CDR1 and CDR2: SEHNR and FQNEAQ (reference sequence). There are 16 residues in the CDR3. V shed 3 bases and J 0 bases; nucleotides not matched to a gene: 7. The CDR3 loop is CASSFGGGRVNTEAFF. In nucleotides, the CDR3 is TGTGCCAGCAGCTTTGGAGGGGGCCGGGTGAACACTGAAGCTTTCTTT.

This clonotype was detected ten times or more. V and J are TRBV6-6 and TRBJ1-5, with 11 bases fitting TRBD1. Germline CDR1 MNHNY, CDR2 SVGAGI (reference sequence). Trimming at V came to 6 bases and at J to 2 bases, leaving 3 bases not matched to a gene. The CDR3 is 15 residues long. This chain's CDR3 is CASSRTGGGNQPQHF. CDR3 nucleotide sequence: TGTGCCAGCAGCCGGACAGGGGGCGGCAATCAGCCCCAGCATTTT.

The table lists this clonotype with many counts. V usage is TRBV20-1 and J usage is TRBJ1-4; no reliable D call. CDR3 length: 13 residues. Per germline, CDR1 DFQATT and CDR2 SNEGSKA (reference sequence). Trimming shortened V by 1 base and J by 5 bases, and 8 bases separated the two germline ends. The CDR3 sequence: CSARGRWNEKLFF. For the CDR3, the DNA is TGCAGTGCTAGAGGACGGTGGAATGAAAAACTGTTTTTT.

This clonotype was detected many times. This chain uses TRBV20-1 with TRBJ2-3, with 7 positions matching TRBD1. With 2 bases clipped from V and 2 bases from J, the junction kept 1 base outside the gene matches. The CDR3 is 13 residues long. Germline CDR1 is DFQATT and CDR2 is SNEGSKA (reference sequence). In DNA, the CDR3 is TGCAGTGCTAGAAAGGGGGCCACAGATACGCAGTATTTT. It translates to CSARKGATDTQYF.

This clonotype was seen ten or more times. The chain uses TRBV5-1 and TRBJ1-1; D not resolved. Germline V gene lookup returns CDR1 SGHRS and CDR2 YFSETQ. V was shortened by 0 bases and J by 0 bases, with 12 bases between the two germline ends. The CDR3 consists of 16 residues. CDR3 in amino acids: CASSLGGRAMNTEAFF. In DNA form, the CDR3 reads TGCGCCAGCAGCTTGGGAGGCCGTGCAATGAACACTGAAGCTTTCTTT.

This clonotype was observed many times. The chain links TRBV6-1 to TRBJ1-1, with D unclear. The CDR3 has 15 amino acids. Trimming took 6 bases from V and 0 from J, leaving 14 bases between them. The germline V gene encodes CDR1 MNHNS and CDR2 SASEGT. The CDR3 DNA follows: TGTGCCAGCAGGGTCTTCCGGGCGGTGAACACTGAAGCTTTCTTT. Protein product: CASRVFRAVNTEAFF.

This clonotype appeared many times. The chain couples TRBV4-2 to TRBJ1-2; no definite D call. Trimming stripped 0 bases from V and 7 bases from J, with 3 bases between. Germline CDR1 is LGHNA and CDR2 is YNFKEQ. The CDR3 has 11 amino acids. CDR3 in amino acids: CASSQEGGYTF. As DNA, the CDR3 is TGTGCCAGCAGCCAAGAGGGTGGCTACACCTTC.

The table lists this clonotype with many counts. This chain joins TRBV6-6 and TRBJ2-3; 8 nucleotides match TRBD2. The CDR3 has 16 residues. Germline V gene data show CDR1 as MNHNY and CDR2 as SVGAGI (reference sequence). Germline trimming cut 0 bases from V and 3 bases from J; bases unmatched to any gene: 5. In DNA, the CDR3 is TGTGCCAGCAGTTACTCGCTCGGGGGGGTGACAGATACGCAGTATTTT. Encoded protein: CASSYSLGGVTDTQYF.

The sample holds many counts of this clonotype. The V call is TRBV29-1, the J call TRBJ2-7, with 7 nucleotides matching TRBD1. V was clipped by 6 bases and J by 2 bases; unmatched bases: 4. Germline V gene lookup returns CDR1 SQVTM and CDR2 ANQGSEA. The CDR3 is 12 residues long. The CDR3 spells CSVRQGTYEQYF. The CDR3 nucleotides are TGCAGCGTAAGACAGGGTACCTACGAGCAGTACTTC.

This clonotype was detected ten times or more. V gene TRBV7-2 combines with J gene TRBJ1-1; no reliable D call. Trimming removed 1 base at V and 1 base at J, with 16 bases between. This CDR3 is 17 amino acids long. Per germline, CDR1 SGHTA and CDR2 FQGNSA. For the CDR3, the DNA is TGTGCCAGCAGCTTAGGTAGGGAGGGATGGAGGAACACTGAAGCTTTCTTT. Protein sequence: CASSLGREGWRNTEAFF.

In its sample, this clonotype was seen many times. The chain is built from TRBV20-1 and TRBJ2-6; 9 nucleotides line up with TRBD1. V lost 1 base, J lost 0 bases, and 7 bases stayed unmatched. The germline V gene has CDR1 DFQATT and CDR2 SNEGSKA (reference sequence). CDR3 length: 18 residues. CDR3: CSARATGGGDSGANVLTF. Written as DNA, the CDR3 is TGCAGTGCTAGAGCGACAGGGGGTGGCGACTCTGGGGCCAACGTCCTGACTTTC.

This sequence joins TRBV20-1 and TRBJ1-1; 7 nucleotides line up with TRBD1. This CDR3 has 14 amino acids. Germline V gene lookup returns CDR1 DFQATT and CDR2 SNEGSKA (reference sequence). Trimming cost V 1 base and J 11 bases; bases outside gene matches: 13. This chain's CDR3 is CSARGGGRSTRAFF. CDR3 bases: TGCAGTGCTAGAGGAGGGGGCCGCAGTACTAGGGCTTTCTTT.

This clonotype was recorded only once. V and J are TRBV7-9 and TRBJ2-7; 7 bases agree with TRBD1. CDR3 length equals 12 residues. After removal of 4 bases from V and 6 bases from J, the junction contained 3 bases not matched to a gene. Per germline, CDR1 SEHNR and CDR2 FQNEAQ (reference sequence). CDR3 in DNA: TGTGCCAGCAGCTCAGACAGGGTCGAGCAGTACTTC. This encodes CASSSDRVEQYF.

This clonotype was recorded many times. J is TRBJ1-5 and V is TRBV5-1; 9 bases are shared with TRBD1. Unmatched junction bases numbered 8, after V lost 8 bases and J lost 5 bases. Germline assignment: CDR1 SGHRS and CDR2 YFSETQ. The CDR3 is 14 residues long. CDR3 in DNA: TGCGCCAGTTCGACAGGGGGAAAGGATCAGCCCCAGCATTTT. This translates into CASSTGGKDQPQHF.

This clonotype was found many times. The chain links TRBV20-1 to TRBJ1-5; TRBD1 agrees at 9 bases. Losses at the gene ends were 5 bases for V and 7 bases for J; bases not matched to a gene: 6. In germline, CDR1 is DFQATT, CDR2 SNEGSKA (reference sequence). The CDR3 is 13 residues long. The CDR3, as DNA: TGCAGTGCTCGGACAGGGGCAGACCAGCCCCAGCATTTT. Residues: CSARTGADQPQHF.

This clonotype has more than one count but fewer than ten. The V gene is TRBV6-2 or TRBV6-3, the J gene TRBJ2-3; 10 positions match TRBD2. V was pared by 4 bases and J by 1 base, with 2 bases of the junction left unmatched. CDR1 MNHEY and CDR2 SVGEGT come from the germline V gene. The CDR3 is 15 amino acids. CDR3 sequence: CASSWSGGGTDTQYF. CDR3 bases: TGTGCCAGCAGTTGGAGCGGGGGGGGCACAGATACGCAGTATTTT.

This clonotype occurred many times. V is TRBV7-6 and J is TRBJ2-1; no definite D call. The CDR3 extends over 12 amino acids. Trimming shortened V by 2 bases and J by 5 bases, and 4 bases separated the two germline ends. Germline CDR1 SGHVS, CDR2 FNYEAQ. The chain's CDR3 is CASSLIDNEQFF. CDR3 nucleotide sequence: TGTGCCAGCAGCTTAATCGACAATGAGCAGTTCTTC.

This clonotype has ten or more counts. The V call is TRBV20-1, the J call TRBJ2-3, with 9 bases fitting TRBD2. Looked up from germline, CDR1 is DFQATT and CDR2 is SNEGSKA (reference sequence). Losses at the gene ends were 4 bases for V and 4 bases for J; bases not matched to a gene: 9. There are 15 residues in the CDR3. CDR3 sequence: CSAMGLAGGPDTQYF. In nucleotides, the CDR3 is TGCAGTGCTATGGGACTAGCAGGTGGGCCAGATACGCAGTATTTT.

This clonotype was picked up many times. CDR3 coding DNA: TGTGCCAGCAGCCCAGGGGCTGCGGGGGGGTCTCCCTACGAGCAGTACTTC. This sequence encodes CASSPGAAGGSPYEQYF. The rearrangement links TRBV7-2 to TRBJ2-7; 9 bases match TRBD2. This CDR3 has 17 amino acids. V lost 5 bases to trimming and J lost 2 bases; unmatched junction nucleotides: 13. Germline CDR1 is SGHTA and CDR2 is FQGNSA.

This clonotype came up many times. The chain combines TRBV5-1 with TRBJ1-6; TRBD1 agrees at 7 bases. This CDR3 comprises 17 residues. Germline V gene lookup returns CDR1 SGHRS and CDR2 YFSETQ. After removal of 3 bases from V and 6 bases from J, the junction contained 12 bases not matched to a gene. Here the CDR3 reads CASSSGRQGSGNSPLHF. In nucleotides, the CDR3 is TGCGCCAGCAGCTCGGGCAGACAGGGCTCGGGTAATTCACCCCTCCACTTT.